These 9 T cell receptor beta chains originate from one sample sequenced in a study of T cell responses to AZD1222 COVID-19 vaccine. The repertoire was sequenced with immunoSEQ multiplex PCR; TCRdb's copy has only in-frame clones and lacks some. This table holds fewer than 200,000 clones, 85% to 95% found once. The sequences come from peripheral blood, collected on day 0 of AZD1222 vaccination. Receptor source: an adult in good health.

The chain is built from TRBV4-1 and TRBJ1-5; D may be TRBD1 (5 bases). This CDR3 comprises 17 residues. CDR1 MGHRA and CDR2 YSYEKL come from the germline V gene. V was shortened by 4 bases and J by 0 bases, with 16 bases between the two germline ends. The CDR3 protein is CASSRGWGSGSNQPQHF. In DNA, the CDR3 is TGCGCCAGCAGCCGGGGCTGGGGTAGCGGTAGCAATCAGCCCCAGCATTTT.

The genes are TRBV5-8 and TRBJ1-2; no firm D call. Germline values: CDR1 SGHTS, CDR2 YDEGEE. V lost 3 bases and J lost 1, with 13 bases in between. The CDR3 runs 15 residues. The DNA for the CDR3 is TGTGCCAGCAGCTCGTTCGGGAATCGTAACTATGGCTACACCTTC. This codes for CASSSFGNRNYGYTF.

On this clone: This CDR3 is also generated by other DNA sequences in the sample. V and J are TRBV5-5 and TRBJ2-6; the D gene could be TRBD1 or TRBD2 (5 bases each). CDR1 SGHKS and CDR2 YYEKEE come from the germline V gene (reference sequence). The V end was cut by 4 bases, the J end by 0 bases, with 14 bases between. The CDR3 has 17 amino acids. CDR3 DNA sequence: TGTGCCAGCAGCGTGATAGGGACGAGCTCTGGGGCCAACGTCCTGACTTTC. Amino acid sequence: CASSVIGTSSGANVLTF.

The genes are TRBV3-1 (or the pseudogene TRBV3-2) and TRBJ1-2; the D gene is possibly TRBD1 (6 bases). Germline CDR1 reads LGHDT; CDR2 reads YNNKEL (reference sequence). The CDR3 extends over 13 amino acids. V shed 7 bases and J shed 8 bases, with 17 bases lying between them. The CDR3 spells CASTRSRGEGYTF. CDR3 DNA: TGTGCCAGCACTCGGTCCAGGGGAGAAGGCTACACCTTC.

The genes are TRBV3-1 (or the pseudogene TRBV3-2) and TRBJ1-1, with D tentatively TRBD1 (5 bases). CDR3 length equals 14 residues. The germline V gene has CDR1 LGHDT and CDR2 YNNKEL (reference sequence). Trimming pared 1 base from V and 5 bases from J, leaving 11 bases between. In nucleotides, the CDR3 is TGTGCCAGCAGCCAAGCCCAGGGTAGGACTGAAGCTTTCTTT. Translating it yields CASSQAQGRTEAFF.

This chain connects TRBV18 to TRBJ1-1; 7 bases line up with TRBD1. The CDR3 has 15 residues. Looked up from germline, CDR1 is KGHSH and CDR2 is LQKENI. Trimming at V came to 3 bases and at J to 1 base, leaving 5 bases not matched to a gene. The CDR3 region has the DNA TGTGCCAGCTCACCTTGGGACAGTGAGAACACTGAAGCTTTCTTT. Translated, it gives CASSPWDSENTEAFF.

The CDR3 bases are TGTGCCAGCAGGAAACAGGAAGATGAAAAACTGTTTTTT. This encodes CASRKQEDEKLFF. This chain uses TRBV6-6 with TRBJ1-4, with D possibly being TRBD1 (5 bases). The germline V gene has CDR1 MNHNY and CDR2 SVGAGI (reference sequence). The CDR3 contains 13 residues. Trimming took 6 bases from V and 6 from J, leaving 11 bases between them.

The chain recombines TRBV7-2 with TRBJ2-2, with TRBD1 matching 7 bases. Trimming removed 6 bases from V and 4 bases from J; junction bases left unmatched: 5. The germline V gene has CDR1 SGHTA and CDR2 FQGNSA. The CDR3 covers 14 residues. Here the CDR3 DNA reads TGTGCCAGCAGACCTACAGGGGCCACCGGGGAGCTGTTTTTT. This translates into CASRPTGATGELFF.

This rearrangement joins TRBV28 to TRBJ2-7; D is unclear. Germline values: CDR1 MDHEN, CDR2 SYDVKM. The ends were cut back, 8 bases at V and 1 base at J, with 12 bases in the middle. This CDR3 contains 13 residues. The CDR3 nucleotides are TGTGCCAGCCGGGTGGGCCCTTCCTACGAGCAGTACTTC. It codes for CASRVGPSYEQYF.